This T cell receptor beta chain was documented in a study of cytomegalovirus exposure and HLA in healthy donors. V lost 3 bases and J lost 6; bases outside the gene matches: 9. The CDR3 runs to 15 residues. CDR1 SGHRS and CDR2 YFSETQ come from the germline V gene. Researchers ran the PCR with 60 Vbeta and 13 Jbeta primers. Data came from immunoSEQ multiplex PCR; TCRdb stores just in-frame clones and leaves some out. The data show some 170,000 clones, about 80% seen once. This clonotype originated in a man aged 35 to 55 in good health and CMV-seropositive. The chain carries TRBV5-1 and TRBJ2-1; TRBD1 agrees at 7 bases. The material sequenced was PBMCs. The CDR3 sequence is CASSSTGMVSNEQFF. CDR3 bases: TGCGCCAGCAGCTCGACAGGGATGGTCTCCAATGAGCAGTTCTTC.